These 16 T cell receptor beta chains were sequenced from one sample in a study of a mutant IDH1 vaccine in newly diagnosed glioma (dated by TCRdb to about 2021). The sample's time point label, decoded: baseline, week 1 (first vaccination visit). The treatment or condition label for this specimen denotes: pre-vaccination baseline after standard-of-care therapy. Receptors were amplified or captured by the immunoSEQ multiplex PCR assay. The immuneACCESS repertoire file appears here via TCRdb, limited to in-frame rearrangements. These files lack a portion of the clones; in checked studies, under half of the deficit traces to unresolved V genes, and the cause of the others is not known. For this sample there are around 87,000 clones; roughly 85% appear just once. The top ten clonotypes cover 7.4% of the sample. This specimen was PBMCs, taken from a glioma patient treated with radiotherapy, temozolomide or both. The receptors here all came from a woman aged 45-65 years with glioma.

CDR3 sequence reads: CASSPRTGGLETQYF. CDR3 coding DNA: TGTGCCAGCAGCCCTAGGACAGGGGGTCTGGAGACCCAGTACTTC. This chain joins TRBV4-2 and TRBJ2-5; 10 nucleotides agree with TRBD1. V trimming: 4 bases; J trimming: 5 bases; junction bases outside the gene matches: 7. CDR3 size: 15 residues. Germline CDR1 is LGHNA and CDR2 is YNFKEQ.

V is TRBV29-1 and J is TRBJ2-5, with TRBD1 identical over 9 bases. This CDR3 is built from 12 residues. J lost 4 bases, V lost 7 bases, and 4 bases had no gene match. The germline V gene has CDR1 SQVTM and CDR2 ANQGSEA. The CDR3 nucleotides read TGCAGCGCCCGACAGGGGGTAGAGACCCAGTACTTC. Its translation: CSARQGVETQYF.

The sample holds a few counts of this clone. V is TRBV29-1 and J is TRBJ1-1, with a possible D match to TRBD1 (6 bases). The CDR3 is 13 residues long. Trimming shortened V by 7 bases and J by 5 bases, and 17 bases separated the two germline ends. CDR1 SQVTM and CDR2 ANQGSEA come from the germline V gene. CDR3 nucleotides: TGCAGCGGTAACAGGGTCGGTGGGACTGAAGCTTTCTTT. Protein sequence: CSGNRVGGTEAFF.

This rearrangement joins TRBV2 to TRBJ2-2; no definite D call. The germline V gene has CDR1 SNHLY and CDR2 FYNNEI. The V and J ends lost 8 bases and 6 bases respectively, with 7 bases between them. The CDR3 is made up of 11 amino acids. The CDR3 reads CASSPPGELFF. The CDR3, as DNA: TGTGCCAGCTCCCCTCCCGGGGAGCTGTTTTTT.

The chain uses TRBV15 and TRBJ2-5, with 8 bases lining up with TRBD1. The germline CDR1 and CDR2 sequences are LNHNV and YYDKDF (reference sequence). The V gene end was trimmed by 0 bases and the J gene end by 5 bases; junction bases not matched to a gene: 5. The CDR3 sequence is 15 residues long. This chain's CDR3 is CATSRDWDRSETQYF. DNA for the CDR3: TGTGCCACCAGCAGAGACTGGGACAGGTCGGAGACCCAGTACTTC.

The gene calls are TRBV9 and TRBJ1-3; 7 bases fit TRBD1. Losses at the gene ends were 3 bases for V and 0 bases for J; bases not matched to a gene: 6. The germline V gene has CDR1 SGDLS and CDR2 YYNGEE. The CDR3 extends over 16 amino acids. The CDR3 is CASSALGTASGNTIYF. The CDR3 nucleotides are TGTGCCAGCAGCGCCTTAGGGACAGCCTCTGGAAACACCATATATTTT.

CDR3 sequence: CASSATGKGSYEQYF. As DNA, the CDR3 is TGTGCCAGCAGCGCGACAGGGAAAGGCTCCTACGAGCAGTACTTC. The chain is built from TRBV9 and TRBJ2-7, with 7 bases identical to TRBD1. The V gene end was trimmed by 3 bases and the J gene end by 0 bases; junction bases not matched to a gene: 6. The CDR3 loop spans 15 amino acids. The V gene's germline CDR1 is SGDLS and CDR2 YYNGEE.

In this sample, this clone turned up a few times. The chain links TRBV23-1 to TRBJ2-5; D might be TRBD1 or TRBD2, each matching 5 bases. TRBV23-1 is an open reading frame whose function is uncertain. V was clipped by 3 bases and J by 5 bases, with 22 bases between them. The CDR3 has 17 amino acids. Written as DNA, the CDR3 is TGCGCCAGCAGTCACTCCAACTTGAGGGGCGATGAGGAGACCCAGTACTTC. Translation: CASSHSNLRGDEETQYF.

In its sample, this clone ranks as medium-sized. The CDR3 DNA is TGTGCCAGCACATGGACAGGGACGGATTCACCCCTCCACTTT. Residues: CASTWTGTDSPLHF. This rearrangement joins TRBV2 to TRBJ1-6; TRBD1 agrees at 8 bases. The J segment lost 8 bases and the V segment lost 7 bases, leaving 7 bases of the junction unmatched. The CDR3 is 14 amino acids. CDR1 is SNHLY, CDR2 FYNNEI, per germline.

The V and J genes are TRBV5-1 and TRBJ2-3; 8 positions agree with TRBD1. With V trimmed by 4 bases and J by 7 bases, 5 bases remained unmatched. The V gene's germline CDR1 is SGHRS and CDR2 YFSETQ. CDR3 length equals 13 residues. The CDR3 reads CASSGDRGHTQYF. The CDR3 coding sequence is TGCGCCAGCAGCGGCGACAGGGGCCATACGCAGTATTTT.

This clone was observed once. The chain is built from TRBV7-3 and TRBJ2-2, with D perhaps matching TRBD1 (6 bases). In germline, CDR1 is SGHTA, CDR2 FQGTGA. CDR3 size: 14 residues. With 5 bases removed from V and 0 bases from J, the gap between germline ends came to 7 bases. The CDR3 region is CASSKGANTGELFF. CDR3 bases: TGTGCCAGCAGCAAGGGGGCGAACACCGGGGAGCTGTTTTTT.

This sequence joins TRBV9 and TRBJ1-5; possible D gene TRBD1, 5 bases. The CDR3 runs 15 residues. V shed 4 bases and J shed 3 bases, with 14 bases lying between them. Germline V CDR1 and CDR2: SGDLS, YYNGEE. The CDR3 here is CASSPEGGDNQPQHF. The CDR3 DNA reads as TGTGCCAGCAGCCCAGAGGGAGGGGACAATCAGCCCCAGCATTTT.

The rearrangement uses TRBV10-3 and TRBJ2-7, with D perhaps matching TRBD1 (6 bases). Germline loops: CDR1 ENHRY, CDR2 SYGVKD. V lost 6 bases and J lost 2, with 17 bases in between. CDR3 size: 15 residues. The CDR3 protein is CAIREDSQTPYEQYF. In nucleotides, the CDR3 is TGTGCCATCAGGGAGGACAGCCAGACACCCTACGAGCAGTACTTC.

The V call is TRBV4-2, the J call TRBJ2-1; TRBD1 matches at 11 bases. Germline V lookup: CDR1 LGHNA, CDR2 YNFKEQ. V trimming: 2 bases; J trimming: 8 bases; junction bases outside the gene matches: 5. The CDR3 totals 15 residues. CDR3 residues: CASSQPGQGGDEQFF. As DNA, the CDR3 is TGTGCCAGCAGCCAACCGGGACAGGGGGGCGATGAGCAGTTCTTC.

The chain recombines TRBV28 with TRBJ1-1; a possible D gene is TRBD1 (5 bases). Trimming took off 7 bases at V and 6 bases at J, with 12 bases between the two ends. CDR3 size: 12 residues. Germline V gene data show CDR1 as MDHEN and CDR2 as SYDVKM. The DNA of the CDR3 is TGTGCCAGCACCCTACCGGGGGCTGAAGCTTTCTTT. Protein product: CASTLPGAEAFF. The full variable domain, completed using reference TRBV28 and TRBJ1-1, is DVKVTQSSRYLVKRTGEKVFLECVQDMDHENMFWYRQDPGLGLRLIYFSYDVKMKEKGDIPEGYSVSREKKERFSLILESASTNQTSMYLCASTLPGAEAFFGQGTRLTVV.

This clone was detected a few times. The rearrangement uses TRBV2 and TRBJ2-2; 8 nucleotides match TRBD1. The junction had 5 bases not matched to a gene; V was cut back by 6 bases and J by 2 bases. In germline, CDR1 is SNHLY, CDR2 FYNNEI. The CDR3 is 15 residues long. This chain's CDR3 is CASSNGQGNTGELFF. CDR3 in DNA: TGTGCCAGCAGCAACGGACAGGGTAACACCGGGGAGCTGTTTTTT. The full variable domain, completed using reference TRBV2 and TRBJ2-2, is EPEVTQTPSHQVTQMGQEVILRCVPISNHLYFYWYRQILGQKVEFLVSFYNNEISEKSEIFDDQFSVERPDGSNFTLKIRSTKLEDSAMYFCASSNGQGNTGELFFGEGSRLTVL.